One and the same sample provided the 22 T cell receptor beta chains below, sequenced in a study of blood T cell repertoires in COVID-19. The repertoire was sequenced with immunoSEQ multiplex PCR; TCRdb's copy has only in-frame clones and lacks some. The sample carries more than 95,000 clones, roughly 76% recorded once. Source material: peripheral blood. The receptors derive from a woman in her 70s with acute or convalescent COVID-19.

This clone was detected only a few times. The chain is built from TRBV4-1 and TRBJ2-2; possibly TRBD2 for D (6 bases). Trimming removed 4 bases from V and 0 bases from J, with 15 bases in between. The germline gives CDR1 MGHRA, CDR2 YSYEKL. CDR3 length equals 17 residues. This chain's CDR3 is CASSLVPGLANTGELFF. The CDR3 DNA reads TGCGCCAGCAGCCTCGTCCCGGGACTGGCGAACACCGGGGAGCTGTTTTTT.

The chain couples TRBV5-6 to TRBJ1-6; D unresolved. Trimming removed 4 bases at V and 6 bases at J, with 14 bases between. CDR1 is SGHDT, CDR2 YYEEEE, per germline. This CDR3 is 15 amino acids long. The CDR3 protein is CASSRRVGSNSPLHF. CDR3 coding DNA: TGTGCCAGCAGCAGGCGTGTGGGGAGTAATTCACCCCTCCACTTT. The full variable domain, its missing parts supplied by reference TRBV5-6 and TRBJ1-6, is DAGVTQSPTHLIKTRGQQVTLRCSPKSGHDTVSWYQQALGQGPQFIFQYYEEEERQRGNFPDRFSGHQFPNYSSELNVNALLLGDSALYLCASSRRVGSNSPLHFGNGTRLTVT.

The rearrangement links TRBV7-9 to TRBJ1-6; no clear D gene. V was cut by 5 bases and J by 7 bases, with 6 bases left in between. The CDR3 runs 12 residues. Germline assignment: CDR1 SEHNR and CDR2 FQNEAQ (reference sequence). The CDR3 sequence: CASSLENSPLHF. CDR3 in DNA: TGTGCCAGCAGCCTCGAGAATTCACCCCTCCACTTT.

The chain recombines TRBV7-6 with TRBJ2-2; D is possibly TRBD2 (6 bases). Germline CDR1 reads SGHVS; CDR2 reads FNYEAQ. Trimming cost V 4 bases and J 6 bases, with 9 bases left between them. This CDR3 comprises 13 residues. The CDR3 loop is CASSYSGPGELFF. The CDR3 bases are TGTGCCAGCAGCTATAGCGGTCCCGGGGAGCTGTTTTTT.

The chain has TRBV10-3 and TRBJ1-3; possibly TRBD1 for D (6 bases). The germline V gene encodes CDR1 ENHRY and CDR2 SYGVKD. Trimming removed 0 bases from V and 0 bases from J, with 9 bases in between. There are 16 residues in the CDR3. The CDR3 bases are TGTGCCATCAGTGAGTCGTGGACAGCCTCTGGAAACACCATATATTTT. It is translated as CAISESWTASGNTIYF.

This chain connects TRBV24-1 to TRBJ2-1; 10 nucleotides agree with TRBD1. With V trimmed by 5 bases and J by 2 bases, 5 bases remained unmatched. The length of the CDR3 is 16 residues. Germline CDR1 and CDR2: KGHDR and SFDVKD. In DNA, the CDR3 is TGTGCCACCAGTGGGGCGGGACAGGGGACCTACAATGAGCAGTTCTTC. This translates into CATSGAGQGTYNEQFF.

The chain couples TRBV5-1 to TRBJ2-5; 8 nucleotides line up with TRBD1. V shed 4 bases, J shed 7 bases, and the junction held 6 bases outside the gene matches. The CDR3 has 13 amino acids. Germline V gene sequence: CDR1 SGHRS, CDR2 YFSETQ. The CDR3 spells CASSVGQGGTQYF. As DNA, the CDR3 is TGCGCCAGCAGCGTCGGACAGGGCGGGACCCAGTACTTC.

The chain uses TRBV19 and TRBJ2-2; the D gene is possibly TRBD1 (6 bases). Germline CDR1 is LNHDA and CDR2 is SQIVND (reference sequence). Between the trimmed V and J ends, which lost 4 bases and 7 bases, there was a span of 16 bases. This CDR3 has 15 residues. The CDR3 DNA reads as TGTGCCAGTAGTAAAACAGGGTTAACGGTCGGGGAGCTGTTTTTT. It yields the protein CASSKTGLTVGELFF.

This clone has just a few counts. This sequence joins TRBV28 and TRBJ2-7; tentative D call: TRBD2 (6 bases). The CDR3 covers 16 residues. V was cut by 2 bases and J by 0 bases, with 14 bases left in between. Per germline, CDR1 MDHEN and CDR2 SYDVKM. CDR3 loop: CASSLGRTIHSYEQYF. DNA for the CDR3: TGTGCCAGCAGTTTAGGTCGGACTATCCACTCCTACGAGCAGTACTTC. The full variable domain, completed using reference TRBV28 and TRBJ2-7, is DVKVTQSSRYLVKRTGEKVFLECVQDMDHENMFWYRQDPGLGLRLIYFSYDVKMKEKGDIPEGYSVSREKKERFSLILESASTNQTSMYLCASSLGRTIHSYEQYFGPGTRLTVT.

This clone was observed a few times. The CDR3 spells CASSGIGTGDSPLHF. CDR3 DNA: TGTGCCAGCAGCGGTATTGGGACAGGAGATTCACCCCTCCACTTT. The rearrangement links TRBV11-1 to TRBJ1-6, with 8 bases matching TRBD1. Per germline, CDR1 SGHAT and CDR2 FQDESV (reference sequence). V gave up 5 bases and J gave up 8 bases; unmatched junction bases: 8. CDR3 length: 15 residues.

The sample holds one count of this clone. The chain couples TRBV19 to TRBJ1-4; tentatively, D is TRBD1 (6 bases). The germline V gene has CDR1 LNHDA and CDR2 SQIVND (reference sequence). Trimming removed 5 bases from V and 4 bases from J, with 14 bases in between. The CDR3 has 15 residues. CDR3 DNA sequence: TGTGCCAGTAGTCCCTCCGGGACAATTAATGAAAAACTGTTTTTT. This encodes CASSPSGTINEKLFF.

The V call is TRBV18, the J call TRBJ1-1; 8 nucleotides line up with TRBD1. V shed 4 bases and J 2 bases; nucleotides not matched to a gene: 3. The CDR3 covers 14 residues. The V gene's germline CDR1 is KGHSH and CDR2 LQKENI. CDR3 protein: CASSLGQGNTEAFF. CDR3 sequence (DNA): TGTGCCAGCTCACTTGGACAGGGAAACACTGAAGCTTTCTTT.

V is TRBV10-2 and J is TRBJ1-5, with 8 bases fitting TRBD1. The junction had 7 bases not matched to a gene; V was cut back by 3 bases and J by 9 bases. Germline CDR1 WSHSY, CDR2 SAAADI. The length of the CDR3 is 14 residues. The CDR3 nucleotides read TGCGCCAGCAGTGAAAACAGGGGGAAATGGCCCCAGCATTTT. This sequence encodes CASSENRGKWPQHF.

This clone was seen a few times. This rearrangement joins TRBV7-2 to TRBJ2-7, with TRBD1 matching over 8 bases. In germline, CDR1 is SGHTA, CDR2 FQGNSA. The CDR3 is made up of 13 amino acids. V gave up 4 bases and J gave up 7 bases; unmatched junction bases: 6. CDR3 in DNA: TGTGCCAGCAGCTCGACAGGGGCTCGGGAGCAGTACTTC. As protein: CASSSTGAREQYF.

J is TRBJ2-6 and V is TRBV28; tentatively, D is TRBD2 (5 bases). Between the trimmed V and J ends, which lost 1 base and 2 bases, there was a span of 9 bases. This CDR3 comprises 16 residues. Germline V gives CDR1 MDHEN, CDR2 SYDVKM. The DNA for the CDR3 is TGTGCCAGCAGTTTATTAGAGGGTACTGGGGCCAACGTCCTGACTTTC. Its protein product is CASSLLEGTGANVLTF.

The rearrangement uses TRBV18 and TRBJ2-5; 7 bases fit TRBD2. Germline lookup yields CDR1 KGHSH and CDR2 LQKENI. The CDR3 extends over 15 amino acids. V was pared by 1 base and J by 3 bases, with 5 bases of the junction left unmatched. The CDR3 bases are TGTGCCAGCTCACCACTCGGACTAGGAGAAGAGACCCAGTACTTC. It codes for CASSPLGLGEETQYF.

The V call is TRBV7-2, the J call TRBJ2-2, with 9 positions matching TRBD2. CDR1 is SGHTA and CDR2 is FQGNSA in the germline V gene. V shed 1 base, J shed 7 bases, and the junction held 7 bases outside the gene matches. The CDR3 loop spans 16 amino acids. The CDR3 spells CASSLGAGGPVGELFF. The DNA of the CDR3 is TGTGCCAGCAGCTTAGGGGCGGGAGGGCCAGTCGGGGAGCTGTTTTTT.

The chain is built from TRBV6-2 or TRBV6-3 and TRBJ2-2, with D unclear. V was trimmed by 2 bases and J by 2 bases, leaving 9 bases between them. CDR3 length: 15 amino acids. Looked up from germline, CDR1 is MNHEY and CDR2 is SVGEGT. The CDR3: CASSYGLFNTGELFF. The CDR3 DNA reads TGTGCCAGCAGTTACGGGCTATTTAACACCGGGGAGCTGTTTTTT.

This clone has only a few counts. The chain combines TRBV5-3 with TRBJ1-6, with D unclear. TRBV5-3 counts as an open reading frame of uncertain function. CDR3 length equals 16 residues. Trimming pared 4 bases from V and 0 bases from J, leaving 11 bases between. CDR3 coding DNA: TGTGCCAGAAGCGCCTCGGTGAGCTCCTATAATTCACCCCTCCACTTT. Translating it yields CARSASVSSYNSPLHF.

This clone was picked up one time. The rearrangement links TRBV28 to TRBJ2-7; 10 bases agree with TRBD2. Germline CDR1 MDHEN, CDR2 SYDVKM. The CDR3 has 15 amino acids. V lost 8 bases and J lost 2; bases outside the gene matches: 9. In DNA, the CDR3 is TGTGCCAGCCTAAGCGGGGGGGCGGGCACCTACGAGCAGTACTTC. Protein product: CASLSGGAGTYEQYF.

The CDR3 loop reads CASSTAGTSGRGLSYNEQFF. Written as DNA, the CDR3 is TGTGCCAGCAGTACAGCCGGGACTAGCGGGAGGGGCCTCTCCTACAATGAGCAGTTCTTC. This sequence joins TRBV27 and TRBJ2-1, with 16 positions matching TRBD2. The CDR3 runs 20 residues. The germline V gene has CDR1 MNHEY and CDR2 SMNVEV (reference sequence). J was trimmed by 0 bases and V by 5 bases; bases with no gene match: 10.

The chain couples TRBV15 to TRBJ2-7, with D possibly being TRBD2 (6 bases). The length of the CDR3 is 16 residues. Germline assignment: CDR1 LNHNV and CDR2 YYDKDF (reference sequence). The V end was cut by 0 bases, the J end by 3 bases, with 15 bases between. Here the CDR3 reads CATSRERGNAVYEQYF. CDR3 sequence (DNA): TGTGCCACCAGCAGAGAGCGCGGGAACGCCGTCTACGAGCAGTACTTC.